This T cell receptor (beta chain) was captured in a study of response to subunit inactivated influenza vaccine. Overall study results and limits: Authors suggested that a seasonal influenza vaccination recruits few new T cells each time.

TCRdb redid the calling of the RT-PCR reads with MiXCR, one entry per CDR3 protein. The sample consists of almost 250,000 distinct CDR3 sequences, 9% to 15% of them appearing once. Worth noting for this clonotype: Its target is unknown.

The sequencing used non-naive T cells sorted from PBMCs, collected approximately 15 days before vaccination. The receptor was isolated from a man aged 45-60 years who received an inactivated influenza vaccine.

The CDR3 sequence is CASSWTGGHGYTF. In nucleotides, the CDR3 is TGTGCCAGCAGTTGGACGGGAGGGCATGGCTACACCTTC. This chain connects TRBV2 to TRBJ1-2; D unresolved. Germline V gene lookup returns CDR1 SNHLY and CDR2 FYNNEI. The ends were cut back, 5 bases at V and 6 bases at J, with 13 bases in the middle. The CDR3 extends over 13 amino acids.